The 25 T cell receptor beta chains presented below share a single source sample, sequenced in a study of T cell responses to AZD1222 COVID-19 vaccine. Assay used: immunoSEQ multiplex PCR; TCRdb lists only in-frame clones, some missing. The sample has some 94,000 clones, approximately 94% seen once; the top ten hold approximately 11%. The sample was peripheral blood, taken on day 0 of AZD1222 vaccination. The receptors were sampled from an adult in good health.

The chain has TRBV5-1 and TRBJ2-7; 9 bases are shared with TRBD1. The CDR3 spans 15 residues. CDR1 SGHRS and CDR2 YFSETQ come from the germline V gene. Losses at the gene ends were 3 bases for V and 1 base for J; bases not matched to a gene: 5. The CDR3 DNA sequence: TGCGCCAGCAGCTGGGGACAGGGACCATCCTACGAGCAGTACTTC. This translates into CASSWGQGPSYEQYF.

The rearrangement joins TRBV12-3 or TRBV12-4 to TRBJ2-1; the D is unclear. The CDR3 length is 13 residues. V was shortened by 5 bases and J by 5 bases, with 10 bases between the two germline ends. The CDR3 coding sequence is TGTGCCAGCAGTCGGGCGGTGGACAATGAGCAGTTCTTC. This codes for CASSRAVDNEQFF.

The V gene is TRBV25-1, the J gene TRBJ1-4, with D possibly TRBD1 on 5 matching bases. The germline CDR1 and CDR2 sequences are MGHDK and SYGVNS. The CDR3 is 13 amino acids. Trimming cost V 7 bases and J 7 bases, with 13 bases left between them. The CDR3 loop reads CASNRIQGEKLFF. The CDR3 coding sequence is TGTGCCAGCAATAGAATTCAGGGTGAAAAACTGTTTTTT. The variable domain in full, with the rest retrieved from reference TRBV25-1 and TRBJ1-4, is EADIYQTPRYLVIGTGKKITLECSQTMGHDKMYWYQQDPGMELHLIHYSYGVNSTEKGDLSSESTVSRIRTEHFPLTLESARPSHTSQYLCASNRIQGEKLFFGSGTQLSVL.

V usage is TRBV5-1 and J usage is TRBJ1-1, with D unclear. CDR1 is SGHRS and CDR2 is YFSETQ in the germline V gene. CDR3 length: 12 residues. The V gene lost 3 bases and the J gene lost 9 bases, with 12 bases spanning the gap. The CDR3 spells CASSSEGGKAFF. CDR3 coding DNA: TGCGCCAGCAGCTCGGAGGGCGGAAAAGCTTTCTTT.

This clone was seen only once. The rearrangement uses TRBV7-8 and TRBJ2-1, with 8 bases aligning to TRBD2. Germline V gene lookup returns CDR1 SGHVS and CDR2 FQNEAQ. This CDR3 region has 16 residues. V lost 5 bases to trimming and J lost 1 base; unmatched junction nucleotides: 7. The CDR3: CASSIPSGSSYNEQFF. CDR3 sequence (DNA): TGTGCCAGCAGCATCCCTAGCGGGTCTTCCTACAATGAGCAGTTCTTC. Drawing the rest from reference TRBV7-8 and TRBJ2-1, the complete variable domain is GAGVSQSPRYKVAKRGQDVALRCDPISGHVSLFWYQQALGQGPEFLTYFQNEAQLDKSGLPSDRFFAERPEGSVSTLKIQRTQQEDSAVYLCASSIPSGSSYNEQFFGPGTRLTVL.

V usage is TRBV9 and J usage is TRBJ2-3; 7 nucleotides line up with TRBD2. V was clipped by 3 bases and J by 5 bases; unmatched bases: 12. Looked up from germline, CDR1 is SGDLS and CDR2 is YYNGEE. The CDR3 is 16 residues long. In DNA, the CDR3 is TGTGCCAGCAGCGCCCTGAACGGTGGGGGGGGAGATACGCAGTATTTT. This encodes CASSALNGGGGDTQYF.

V and J are TRBV18 and TRBJ2-2; D is undetermined. Germline loops: CDR1 KGHSH, CDR2 LQKENI. The V and J ends lost 2 bases and 1 base respectively, with 5 bases between them. The CDR3 loop spans 14 amino acids. The DNA for the CDR3 is TGTGCCAGCTCACCAGGGCTGAACACCGGGGAGCTGTTTTTT. Its translation: CASSPGLNTGELFF.

The V call is TRBV3-1 (or the pseudogene TRBV3-2), the J call TRBJ1-1, with D perhaps matching TRBD1 (5 bases). This CDR3 has 12 residues. The ends were cut back, 5 bases at V and 4 bases at J, with 8 bases in the middle. The germline V gene has CDR1 LGHDT and CDR2 YNNKEL (reference sequence). CDR3 sequence: CASSEGTTEAFF. CDR3 coding DNA: TGTGCCAGCAGCGAGGGGACCACTGAAGCTTTCTTT.

This clone was picked up a small number of times. The identical CDR3 is also encoded by other nucleotide sequences in the sample. The genes are TRBV10-2 and TRBJ1-5; weak D call: TRBD1 (5 bases). Trimming left V 3 bases short and J 4 bases short, with 10 bases between. This CDR3 is 14 amino acids long. The germline gives CDR1 WSHSY, CDR2 SAAADI. The CDR3 nucleotides read TGCGCCAGCAGTGAATCAGGGTTGAATCAGCCCCAGCATTTT. Its protein product is CASSESGLNQPQHF.

This chain joins TRBV5-4 and TRBJ2-3; D might be TRBD2 (5 bases). The CDR3 loop spans 15 amino acids. Germline CDR1 and CDR2: SGHNT and YYREEE (reference sequence). With 3 bases removed from V and 5 bases from J, the gap between germline ends came to 16 bases. The CDR3 sequence: CASSSRTGFGDTQYF. The CDR3 coding sequence is TGTGCCAGCAGCTCCCGGACTGGATTCGGAGATACGCAGTATTTT.

Written as DNA, the CDR3 is TGTGCCAGCAGTTACTCGAGTAAGCGGAGTGAAGCTTTCTTT. Its translation is CASSYSSKRSEAFF. The V and J genes are TRBV6-5 and TRBJ1-1; D gene uncertain. CDR1 MNHEY and CDR2 SVGAGI come from the germline V gene. With 0 bases removed from V and 7 bases from J, the gap between germline ends came to 12 bases. The CDR3 totals 14 residues.

The rearrangement links TRBV9 to TRBJ2-6; TRBD1 is a possible D gene (5 bases). This CDR3 region has 18 residues. Germline CDR1 SGDLS, CDR2 YYNGEE. V lost 0 bases, J lost 0 bases, and 13 bases lay in between. The CDR3 protein is CASSVVPRARSGANVLTF. The CDR3 bases are TGTGCCAGCAGCGTAGTCCCCAGGGCCCGCTCTGGGGCCAACGTCCTGACTTTC. The full variable domain, its missing parts supplied by reference TRBV9 and TRBJ2-6, is DSGVTQTPKHLITATGQRVTLRCSPRSGDLSVYWYQQSLDQGLQFLIQYYNGEERAKGNILERFSAQQFPDLHSELNLSSLELGDSALYFCASSVVPRARSGANVLTFGAGSRLTVL.

The rearrangement links TRBV7-6 to TRBJ2-3; D is unresolved. This CDR3 spans 17 amino acids. The V gene's germline CDR1 is SGHVS and CDR2 FNYEAQ. V dropped 4 bases and J dropped 1 base, with 18 bases sitting between them. The CDR3 sequence is CASSSTPAPHGTDTQYF. Here the CDR3 DNA reads TGTGCCAGCAGCTCCACCCCCGCCCCCCATGGCACAGATACGCAGTATTTT.

V usage is TRBV10-1 and J usage is TRBJ1-1; no reliable D call. The CDR3 is 13 residues long. Trimming removed 6 bases at V and 7 bases at J, with 15 bases between. Germline V lookup: CDR1 WNHNN, CDR2 SYGVQD (reference sequence). The CDR3 spells CASRERSTDEAFF. As DNA, the CDR3 is TGCGCCAGCAGGGAGAGATCGACTGATGAAGCTTTCTTT.

This rearrangement joins TRBV18 to TRBJ1-2; D is ambiguous. This CDR3 is built from 12 residues. The ends were cut back, 4 bases at V and 6 bases at J, with 9 bases in the middle. Per germline, CDR1 KGHSH and CDR2 LQKENI. Here the CDR3 DNA reads TGTGCCAGCTCACTGCTGACTAATGGCTACACCTTC. This sequence encodes CASSLLTNGYTF.

The chain is built from TRBV6-6 and TRBJ1-5, with D unclear. V was pared by 2 bases and J by 4 bases, with 15 bases between. The CDR3 sequence is 16 residues long. Looked up from germline, CDR1 is MNHNY and CDR2 is SVGAGI (reference sequence). The CDR3 reads CASSYPLSKQNQPQHF. The CDR3 DNA is TGTGCCAGCAGTTACCCCCTCTCCAAGCAGAATCAGCCCCAGCATTTT.

The chain is built from TRBV7-2 and TRBJ1-4; 8 bases agree with TRBD1. Losses at the gene ends were 4 bases for V and 10 bases for J; bases not matched to a gene: 11. Germline loops: CDR1 SGHTA, CDR2 FQGNSA. The CDR3 extends over 15 amino acids. CDR3 nucleotides: TGTGCCAGCAGCTATTCAGGGGGCATCAGTGGAAAACTGTTTTTT. The encoded protein is CASSYSGGISGKLFF.

DNA for the CDR3: TGTGCCAGCAGTGAACCGGGACAGGGGGCGGACGAGCAGTACTTC. Translating gives CASSEPGQGADEQYF. The chain carries TRBV6-1 and TRBJ2-7; TRBD1 agrees at 12 bases. V dropped 2 bases and J dropped 5; count of bases not matched to a gene: 4. The CDR3 runs to 15 residues. Looked up from germline, CDR1 is MNHNS and CDR2 is SASEGT.

The chain recombines TRBV28 with TRBJ1-2; 7 bases are a match to TRBD1. Germline CDR1 MDHEN, CDR2 SYDVKM. The length of the CDR3 is 15 residues. With 1 base clipped from V and 6 bases from J, the junction kept 8 bases outside the gene matches. The chain's CDR3 is CASSLSPGGLNGYTF. The CDR3 nucleotides read TGTGCCAGCAGTTTATCGCCAGGGGGTTTGAATGGCTACACCTTC.

The rearrangement joins TRBV10-1 to TRBJ2-7, with D uncertain. The CDR3 totals 13 residues. The V end was cut by 6 bases, the J end by 6 bases, with 15 bases between. Germline V gene data show CDR1 as WNHNN and CDR2 as SYGVQD (reference sequence). CDR3 sequence reads: CASRNGIAGEQYF. The CDR3 DNA sequence: TGCGCCAGCAGAAACGGAATAGCAGGCGAGCAGTACTTC.

This chain uses TRBV3-1 (or the pseudogene TRBV3-2) with TRBJ2-6, with 9 bases identical to TRBD2. The V segment lost 4 bases and the J segment 1 base; nucleotides outside the gene matches: 8. From germline, CDR1 is LGHDT and CDR2 YNNKEL (reference sequence). The CDR3 is made up of 18 amino acids. This chain's CDR3 is CASSPTGTSSSGANVLTF. The CDR3 nucleotides are TGTGCCAGCAGCCCAACCGGGACTAGCTCTTCTGGGGCCAACGTCCTGACTTTC.

This rearrangement joins TRBV5-4 to TRBJ1-4; tentatively, D is TRBD1 (6 bases). Per germline, CDR1 SGHNT and CDR2 YYREEE (reference sequence). This CDR3 region has 15 residues. Trimming took 4 bases from V and 7 from J, leaving 17 bases between them. The CDR3 is CASSAKRGAGEKLFF. In nucleotides, the CDR3 is TGTGCCAGCAGCGCCAAGCGGGGGGCAGGTGAAAAACTGTTTTTT.

This clone is large (0.1 to 1%) by share. CDR3 nucleotide sequence: TGTGCCAGCAGCACCCGACTAGCGGGGCAAGAGACCCAGTACTTC. Its translation: CASSTRLAGQETQYF. The rearrangement uses TRBV7-2 and TRBJ2-5; 11 positions agree with TRBD2. V trimming: 5 bases; J trimming: 2 bases; junction bases outside the gene matches: 4. This CDR3 spans 15 amino acids. Per germline, CDR1 SGHTA and CDR2 FQGNSA.

This sequence joins TRBV19 and TRBJ1-1, with D possibly TRBD1 on 5 matching bases. CDR1 and CDR2 (germline): LNHDA, SQIVND (reference sequence). The CDR3 has 13 residues. Between the trimmed V and J ends, which lost 5 bases and 11 bases, there was a span of 18 bases. CDR3 sequence (DNA): TGTGCCAGTAGTGTCCCGACAGCTCCGGAGGCTTTCTTT. Residues: CASSVPTAPEAFF.

This chain uses TRBV19 with TRBJ1-6; no definite D call. The CDR3 length is 14 residues. Germline CDR1 and CDR2: LNHDA and SQIVND (reference sequence). Trimming left V 10 bases short and J 7 bases short, with 17 bases between. The CDR3 loop reads CATRSRVLNSPLHF. CDR3 DNA sequence: TGTGCCACCCGATCCCGGGTCTTAAATTCACCCCTCCACTTT.